The source of this TCR beta chain is a study of shared clonotypes between healthy human individuals. As concerns this clone: Its target is unknown.

CDR3 size: 16 residues. Germline loops: CDR1 LNHDA, CDR2 SQIVND (reference sequence). V was clipped by 0 bases and J by 0 bases, with 10 bases between them. The naive CD8 subset, CD45RO-negative cells positively selected for CCR7, excluded terminally differentiated effector memory CD45RA+ cells. Sequencing used immunoSEQ multiplex PCR; TCRdb keeps in-frame clones, though not all of them. The table includes about 2.2 million clones, just over 90% detected once. Study results and limitations: Several donors shared approximately 5% of their naive CD4 clonotypes.

Source material: naive CD8+ T cells from PBMCs. This chain links TRBV19 with TRBJ2-3; the D is unclear. The TCR sequence derives from a man aged 18 to 35 in good health. Some clones in this sample may be carry-over from other donors' samples. DNA of the CDR3: TGTGCCAGTAGTATAGATCATTTGCGGAGCACAGATACGCAGTATTTT. Translating gives CASSIDHLRSTDTQYF.